Shown below are 14 T cell receptor beta chains from a single sample sequenced in a study of beta chain features in type 1 diabetes. The whole isolated RNA underwent reverse transcription, so sequencing captured expressed TCRB transcripts. Repertoires were generated with immunoSEQ multiplex PCR, while TCRdb's copy carries only in-frame clones and drops some. Of about 320,000 clones listed, about 15% were seen once; the top ten hold about 6.7%. Sequenced: central memory CD4+ T cells from blood. These receptors came from a man aged 30 to 45 in good health.

Turning to this clone: Compared with germline, one end of the junction differs, possibly owing to a read error. In the same sample, other DNA sequences code for this CDR3. J is TRBJ2-7 and V is TRBV28; D is possibly TRBD1 or TRBD2 (6 bases each). The germline V gene encodes CDR1 MDHEN and CDR2 SYDVKM. The CDR3 contains 12 residues. CDR3 coding DNA: TGCGCCAGCAAGGAGGGGGGCTACGAGCAGTACTTC. Translated, it gives CASKEGGYEQYF.

The gene calls are TRBV4-1 and TRBJ2-3; possibly TRBD2 for D (5 bases). This CDR3 is built from 15 residues. V lost 3 bases to trimming and J lost 0 bases, with 10 bases between them. CDR1 MGHRA and CDR2 YSYEKL come from the germline V gene. CDR3 loop: CASSHGVQSTDTQYF. CDR3 DNA: TGCGCCAGCAGCCACGGGGTCCAAAGCACAGATACGCAGTATTTT.

This chain uses TRBV7-9 with TRBJ2-4; TRBD2 is a possible D gene (5 bases). Trimming removed 5 bases at V and 7 bases at J, with 18 bases between. There are 15 residues in the CDR3. Germline loops: CDR1 SEHNR, CDR2 FQNEAQ (reference sequence). The CDR3 spells CASSPAGELGNIQYF. The DNA of the CDR3 is TGTGCCAGCAGCCCGGCCGGGGAGTTGGGGAACATTCAGTACTTC. The entire variable domain, with the rest obtained from reference TRBV7-9 and TRBJ2-4, is as follows: DTGVSQNPRHKITKRGQNVTFRCDPISEHNRLYWYRQTLGQGPEFLTYFQNEAQLEKSRLLSDRFSAERPKGSFSTLEIQRTEQGDSAMYLCASSPAGELGNIQYFGAGTRLSVL.

The chain combines TRBV6-5 with TRBJ2-1; the match to TRBD1 covers 8 bases. The CDR3 spans 15 residues. Germline CDR1 and CDR2: MNHEY and SVGAGI. With 6 bases clipped from V and 2 bases from J, the junction kept 6 bases outside the gene matches. The CDR3 region is CASRGGQAAYNEQFF. The CDR3 DNA sequence: TGTGCCAGCAGAGGGGGACAGGCGGCCTACAATGAGCAGTTCTTC.

The V call is TRBV7-9, the J call TRBJ1-2; D gene ambiguous. Germline V CDR1 and CDR2: SEHNR, FQNEAQ (reference sequence). The CDR3 covers 14 residues. V shed 5 bases and J shed 4 bases, with 14 bases lying between them. CDR3 in amino acids: CASSPRTYLYGYTF. The CDR3 nucleotides are TGTGCCAGCAGCCCCAGGACGTACCTCTATGGCTACACCTTC.

The V and J genes are TRBV5-4 and TRBJ1-5; D remains ambiguous. Trimming left V 2 bases short and J 7 bases short, with 19 bases between. CDR3 length: 16 amino acids. Germline CDR1 SGHNT, CDR2 YYREEE (reference sequence). CDR3 loop: CASSFDAGRDEQPQHF. The CDR3 DNA follows: TGTGCCAGCAGCTTTGATGCAGGTCGGGATGAACAGCCCCAGCATTTT. The entire variable domain, with the rest obtained from reference TRBV5-4 and TRBJ1-5, is as follows: ETGVTQSPTHLIKTRGQQVTLRCSSQSGHNTVSWYQQALGQGPQFIFQYYREEENGRGNFPPRFSGLQFPNYSSELNVNALELDDSALYLCASSFDAGRDEQPQHFGDGTRLSIL.

The chain has TRBV6-6 and TRBJ1-1, with D tentatively TRBD1 (5 bases). Trimming cost V 2 bases and J 3 bases, with 16 bases left between them. CDR3 length: 16 amino acids. The germline V gene has CDR1 MNHNY and CDR2 SVGAGI (reference sequence). CDR3 sequence: CASSYLPGGGDTEAFF. The CDR3 DNA is TGTGCCAGCAGTTACCTACCCGGTGGAGGGGACACTGAAGCTTTCTTT.

This chain links TRBV27 with TRBJ2-7; D is tentatively TRBD1 or TRBD2 (5 bases each). Looked up from germline, CDR1 is MNHEY and CDR2 is SMNVEV (reference sequence). The CDR3 length is 14 residues. V lost 8 bases, J lost 6 bases, and 20 bases lay in between. Here the CDR3 reads CASGPTGTGREQYF. The CDR3 DNA follows: TGTGCCAGCGGCCCAACCGGGACGGGGCGCGAGCAGTACTTC.

Only one count was recorded for this clone. This chain connects TRBV5-8 to TRBJ2-3; D gene ambiguous. Trimming took 2 bases from V and 6 from J, leaving 7 bases between them. This CDR3 has 12 amino acids. Germline CDR1 reads SGHTS; CDR2 reads YDEGEE. The CDR3 reads CASSFYMDTQYF. The DNA for the CDR3 is TGTGCCAGCAGCTTTTATATGGATACGCAGTATTTT.

The CDR3 region has the DNA TGTGCCAGCAGTGTCGGGACTAGCGGGATCAATGAGCAGTTCTTC. Protein sequence: CASSVGTSGINEQFF. This chain links TRBV6-4 with TRBJ2-1; 13 bases are shared with TRBD2. J was trimmed by 6 bases and V by 4 bases; bases with no gene match: 3. Germline-derived CDR1 and CDR2 are MRHNA and SNTAGT. The CDR3 is 15 amino acids.

In this sample, this clone turned up a few times. The chain combines TRBV10-3 with TRBJ2-5; 9 nucleotides align to TRBD1. The germline CDR1 and CDR2 sequences are ENHRY and SYGVKD. The V and J ends lost 10 bases and 5 bases, in that order; junction bases with no gene match: 11. The CDR3 runs to 14 residues. CDR3 DNA sequence: TGTGCCAGCAACCTACCGGACAGGGGCGAGACCCAGTACTTC. Amino acid sequence: CASNLPDRGETQYF.

The rearrangement uses TRBV7-2 and TRBJ2-1; D is ambiguous. The ends were cut back, 5 bases at V and 7 bases at J, with 12 bases in the middle. This CDR3 has 13 residues. Germline V gene data show CDR1 as SGHTA and CDR2 as FQGNSA. Written as DNA, the CDR3 is TGTGCCAGCAGCCCCCTCAAGCGTAATGAGCAGTTCTTC. It encodes CASSPLKRNEQFF.

This clone occurred a few times. This chain joins TRBV7-8 and TRBJ1-2; 7 bases fit TRBD1. The CDR3 spans 12 residues. Per germline, CDR1 SGHVS and CDR2 FQNEAQ. After removal of 1 base from V and 8 bases from J, the junction contained 1 base not matched to a gene. The CDR3 spells CASSLVDRGYTF. The CDR3 DNA follows: TGTGCCAGCAGCTTAGTGGACAGGGGCTACACCTTC.

J is TRBJ1-1 and V is TRBV14; 7 nucleotides agree with TRBD1. The V gene end was trimmed by 5 bases and the J gene end by 0 bases; junction bases not matched to a gene: 18. The CDR3 runs 19 residues. Germline CDR1 reads SGHDN; CDR2 reads FVKESK. CDR3 sequence (DNA): TGTGCCAGCAGCAAGACGACCAGAACAGGGGAAGGTTTGAACACTGAAGCTTTCTTT. It yields the protein CASSKTTRTGEGLNTEAFF.